This T cell receptor (beta chain) came from a study of graft-versus-host responses after intestinal transplantation. The assay was immunoSEQ multiplex PCR, and TCRdb's table has in-frame clones only and misses some. The sample records some 9,500 clones, approximately 30% being singletons. The study plated some 200,000 CFSE-labeled responders with some 200,000 irradiated, violet-dye-labeled stimulators. The CDR3 is 16 amino acids. Germline assignment: CDR1 SGHTA and CDR2 FQGNSA. V was pared by 0 bases and J by 5 bases, with 8 bases of the junction left unmatched. The V and J genes are TRBV7-2 and TRBJ1-2; 8 bases align to TRBD1. The source material was alloreactive CD8+ T cells from a mixed lymphocyte reaction culture, sampled before transplantation. The subset denotes: CFSE-low proliferating T cells sorted from roughly six-day pre-transplant mixed lymphocyte reaction (GvH or HvG direction). This TCR was sampled from a human patient who was an organ donor for intestinal transplantation. The CDR3 nucleotides read TGTGCCAGCAGCTTAGCGGTGGACAGGGCCGTGTATGGCTACACCTTC. Amino acid sequence: CASSLAVDRAVYGYTF.